The 24 T cell receptor beta chains in this list originate from one sample, sequenced in a study of shared clonotypes between healthy human individuals. Profiling relied on immunoSEQ multiplex PCR, and the TCRdb table lists in-frame clones only, not all of them. The sample records around 88,000 clones, 68% being singletons. The material sequenced was memory CD8+ T cells sorted from blood. Subset indicated: CD45RO+ cells pooled with CCR7-negative TemRA cells. These receptors all come from a man younger than 45 in good health.

The V gene is TRBV7-2, the J gene TRBJ2-7; the match to TRBD2 covers 8 bases. The V gene end was trimmed by 4 bases and the J gene end by 4 bases; junction bases not matched to a gene: 12. Germline V gene data show CDR1 as SGHTA and CDR2 as FQGNSA. The CDR3 sequence is 16 residues long. The chain's CDR3 is CASSSLGAGGTYEQYF. The DNA for the CDR3 is TGTGCCAGCAGCTCACTCGGGGCGGGAGGAACTTACGAGCAGTACTTC. Together with reference TRBV7-2 and TRBJ2-7, the CDR3 gives the full variable domain: GAGVSQSPSNKVTEKGKDVELRCDPISGHTALYWYRQSLGQGLEFLIYFQGNSAPDKSGLPSDRFSAERTGGSVSTLTIQRTQQEDSAVYLCASSSLGAGGTYEQYFGPGTRLTVT.

The gene calls are TRBV19 and TRBJ2-2, with a weak D call TRBD1 (7 bases). The V gene lost 7 bases and the J gene lost 3 bases, with 18 bases spanning the gap. This CDR3 is built from 16 residues. The germline gives CDR1 LNHDA, CDR2 SQIVND (reference sequence). CDR3 sequence: CASTPGGRGDTGELFF. For the CDR3, the DNA is TGTGCCAGTACCCCCGGCGGCAGGGGGGACACCGGGGAGCTGTTTTTT.

The V call is TRBV27, the J call TRBJ2-7; 13 bases are a match to TRBD2. The CDR3 has 17 residues. With V trimmed by 6 bases and J by 2 bases, 10 bases remained unmatched. Germline loops: CDR1 MNHEY, CDR2 SMNVEV (reference sequence). CDR3 bases: TGTGCCAGCAGCCGATTCGGGGGGACTAGCGGGACCTACGAGCAGTACTTC. Encoded protein: CASSRFGGTSGTYEQYF.

This clone has just a few counts. The genes are TRBV29-1 and TRBJ1-2, with TRBD1 matching over 7 bases. This CDR3 contains 13 residues. With V trimmed by 3 bases and J by 4 bases, 5 bases remained unmatched. Germline values: CDR1 SQVTM, CDR2 ANQGSEA. CDR3 DNA: TGCAGCGTTGATAGACAGGGCGGCTATGGCTACACCTTC. Its protein product is CSVDRQGGYGYTF.

V usage is TRBV12-2 and J usage is TRBJ2-1; TRBD1, as called in the table, went unchecked against the DNA. TRBV12-2 is tagged as a pseudogene. The CDR3 extends over 16 amino acids. CDR3 amino acids: CASRPTGDRGGDEQFF. The CDR3 region has the DNA TGTGCAAGTCGCCCTACCGGGGACAGGGGAGGGGATGAGCAGTTCTTC.

The chain employs TRBV27 and TRBJ1-5, with D hard to call. Trimming pared 6 bases from V and 3 bases from J, leaving 9 bases between. The length of the CDR3 is 13 residues. Germline CDR1 MNHEY, CDR2 SMNVEV (reference sequence). CDR3 sequence reads: CASRLNLNQPQHF. The CDR3 DNA sequence: TGTGCCAGCAGACTGAATCTCAATCAGCCCCAGCATTTT.

The chain couples TRBV5-4 to TRBJ2-7; TRBD1 might be the D (5 bases). Germline V gene lookup returns CDR1 SGHNT and CDR2 YYREEE (reference sequence). CDR3 length: 15 residues. With 5 bases removed from V and 3 bases from J, the gap between germline ends came to 18 bases. CDR3 residues: CASRLGVERFYEQYF. CDR3 bases: TGTGCCAGCAGGTTAGGGGTGGAGCGCTTCTACGAGCAGTACTTC.

Ten or more counts support this clone. One junction end disagrees with the germline gene, perhaps due to a read error. The V and J genes are TRBV13 and TRBJ2-5; either TRBD1 or TRBD2 may supply D (5 bases each). The germline V gene encodes CDR1 PRHDT and CDR2 FYEKMQ (reference sequence). There are 14 residues in the CDR3. CDR3 DNA sequence: TGTGCCAGCAGCTCTCCCTGGGACCAAGGGACCCAGTACTTC. Translating it yields CASSSPWDQGTQYF.

This clone was seen more than once but under ten times. V is TRBV9 and J is TRBJ2-2, with 7 bases aligning to TRBD1. Germline V gene data show CDR1 as SGDLS and CDR2 as YYNGEE. This CDR3 region has 16 residues. Trimming removed 3 bases from V and 5 bases from J; junction bases left unmatched: 10. The CDR3 loop reads CASSARQGLRTGELFF. The CDR3 DNA follows: TGTGCCAGCAGCGCTCGACAGGGTTTGAGGACCGGGGAGCTGTTTTTT.

This chain's CDR3 is CASPDSRGEQYF. The CDR3 DNA sequence: TGTGCCAGCCCTGATTCCAGGGGCGAGCAGTACTTC. V and J are TRBV28 and TRBJ2-7; a possible D gene is TRBD1 (6 bases). The CDR3 totals 12 residues. The germline V gene has CDR1 MDHEN and CDR2 SYDVKM. The V end lost 8 bases, the J end lost 6 bases, and 14 bases lay between the germline ends. Full variable domain (missing parts from reference TRBV28 and TRBJ2-7): DVKVTQSSRYLVKRTGEKVFLECVQDMDHENMFWYRQDPGLGLRLIYFSYDVKMKEKGDIPEGYSVSREKKERFSLILESASTNQTSMYLCASPDSRGEQYFGPGTRLTVT.

This rearrangement joins TRBV7-3 to TRBJ2-1, with D possibly being TRBD1 or TRBD2 (5 bases each). V was cut by 5 bases and J by 8 bases, with 19 bases left in between. There are 15 residues in the CDR3. Germline assignment: CDR1 SGHTA and CDR2 FQGTGA. The CDR3 sequence: CASSQIGREYDEQFF. CDR3 bases: TGTGCCAGCAGCCAAATCGGCAGGGAGTACGATGAGCAGTTCTTC.

The count of this clone is one. The J gene is TRBJ2-4, the V gene TRBV27; the D gene is possibly TRBD1 (6 bases). The CDR3 is made up of 15 amino acids. Germline CDR1 is MNHEY and CDR2 is SMNVEV (reference sequence). Between the trimmed V and J ends, which lost 5 bases and 2 bases, there was a span of 13 bases. The CDR3 spells CASSPPRGPKNIQYF. The CDR3 DNA reads TGTGCCAGCAGTCCTCCCAGGGGACCCAAAAACATTCAGTACTTC.

The rearrangement links TRBV5-6 to TRBJ2-7; D is unclear. The CDR3 is made up of 14 amino acids. Germline loops: CDR1 SGHDT, CDR2 YYEEEE. Trimming removed 1 base at V and 2 bases at J, with 10 bases between. This CDR3 reads CASSLSTVAYEQYF. In DNA form, the CDR3 reads TGTGCCAGCAGCTTGAGCACAGTGGCCTACGAGCAGTACTTC.

This clone was counted once. The chain joins TRBV7-3 to TRBJ2-2, with TRBD1 matching 9 bases. Germline V lookup: CDR1 SGHTA, CDR2 FQGTGA. The CDR3 contains 22 residues. V gave up 4 bases and J gave up 0 bases; unmatched junction bases: 21. The CDR3 loop is CASSSPFRDREMPFANTGELFF. Here the CDR3 DNA reads TGTGCCAGCAGCTCTCCTTTCCGGGACAGGGAAATGCCGTTCGCGAACACCGGGGAGCTGTTTTTT.

The J gene is TRBJ1-4, the V gene TRBV5-6; possibly TRBD1 for D (5 bases). This CDR3 region has 18 residues. V was cut by 0 bases and J by 3 bases, with 18 bases left in between. Germline V CDR1 and CDR2: SGHDT, YYEEEE. The CDR3 nucleotides are TGTGCCAGCAGCTTGGCCCCGGACACGGGGGGGGCTAATGAAAAACTGTTTTTT. Protein: CASSLAPDTGGANEKLFF.

DNA of the CDR3: TGCGCCAGCAGCGGAGAGAGTGAAAAACTGTTTTTT. Amino acids: CASSGESEKLFF. This chain uses TRBV5-1 with TRBJ1-4; D gene ambiguous. Germline V lookup: CDR1 SGHRS, CDR2 YFSETQ. This CDR3 is built from 12 residues. The V gene lost 4 bases and the J gene lost 7 bases, with 8 bases spanning the gap.

About this clone: The identical CDR3 is also encoded by other nucleotide sequences in the sample. The chain uses TRBV27 and TRBJ2-3, with D unclear. V lost 2 bases, J lost 6 bases, and 6 bases lay in between. This CDR3 region has 12 residues. In germline, CDR1 is MNHEY, CDR2 SMNVEV (reference sequence). CDR3 in amino acids: CASSLNGDTQYF. The CDR3, as DNA: TGTGCCAGCAGTTTAAATGGGGATACGCAGTATTTT.

The genes are TRBV6-1 and TRBJ2-7; 9 nucleotides align to TRBD1. The CDR3 has 13 amino acids. The junction had 7 bases not matched to a gene; V was cut back by 8 bases and J by 5 bases. The germline gives CDR1 MNHNS, CDR2 SASEGT. The CDR3 nucleotides read TGTGCCAGCTGTGGACAGGGGCCTAACGAGCAGTACTTC. This gives the protein CASCGQGPNEQYF.

The chain uses TRBV6-1 and TRBJ2-2, with D uncertain. Germline CDR1 reads MNHNS; CDR2 reads SASEGT. The CDR3 spans 13 residues. V was pared by 4 bases and J by 0 bases, with 3 bases between. The CDR3: CASSASNTGELFF. CDR3 nucleotides: TGTGCCAGCAGTGCATCGAACACCGGGGAGCTGTTTTTT.

V is TRBV27 and J is TRBJ1-2; 9 bases match TRBD1. CDR1 and CDR2 from the germline V gene are MNHEY and SMNVEV (reference sequence). The length of the CDR3 is 14 residues. Trimming cost V 5 bases and J 8 bases; bases outside gene matches: 9. The CDR3 loop is CASSNRGLPGGYTF. DNA of the CDR3: TGTGCCAGCAGTAACAGGGGGCTCCCGGGGGGCTACACCTTC.

The genes are TRBV29-1 and TRBJ2-1; TRBD2 matches at 7 bases. This CDR3 has 14 residues. The V and J ends lost 7 bases and 7 bases, in that order; junction bases with no gene match: 13. Germline CDR1 and CDR2: SQVTM and ANQGSEA. CDR3 protein: CSAPKMGGVNEQFF. The CDR3 coding sequence is TGCAGCGCTCCCAAGATGGGAGGGGTTAATGAGCAGTTCTTC.

The genes are TRBV27 and TRBJ2-7; D perhaps matches TRBD2 (6 bases). Trimming shortened V by 3 bases and J by 0 bases, and 21 bases separated the two germline ends. Germline V lookup: CDR1 MNHEY, CDR2 SMNVEV (reference sequence). CDR3 length: 18 residues. The CDR3: CASSFYPPGGSLSYEQYF. Written as DNA, the CDR3 is TGTGCCAGCAGTTTTTACCCCCCTGGGGGGTCCCTCTCCTACGAGCAGTACTTC.

The chain carries TRBV7-8 and TRBJ2-3; possibly TRBD2 for D (5 bases). Deletions cut 5 bases from V and 0 bases from J, with 12 bases between. The CDR3 sequence is 15 residues long. Germline CDR1 reads SGHVS; CDR2 reads FQNEAQ. CDR3 nucleotide sequence: TGTGCCAGCAGCCCCCGTGCGGGTAGCACAGATACGCAGTATTTT. Translating it yields CASSPRAGSTDTQYF.

V gene TRBV5-6 combines with J gene TRBJ1-4; maybe TRBD1 (6 bases). The germline CDR1 and CDR2 sequences are SGHDT and YYEEEE. V was shortened by 1 base and J by 3 bases, with 10 bases between the two germline ends. The CDR3 consists of 15 residues. Written as DNA, the CDR3 is TGTGCCAGCAGCTTGACAGGGATCCCTAATGAAAAACTGTTTTTT. Its translation is CASSLTGIPNEKLFF.